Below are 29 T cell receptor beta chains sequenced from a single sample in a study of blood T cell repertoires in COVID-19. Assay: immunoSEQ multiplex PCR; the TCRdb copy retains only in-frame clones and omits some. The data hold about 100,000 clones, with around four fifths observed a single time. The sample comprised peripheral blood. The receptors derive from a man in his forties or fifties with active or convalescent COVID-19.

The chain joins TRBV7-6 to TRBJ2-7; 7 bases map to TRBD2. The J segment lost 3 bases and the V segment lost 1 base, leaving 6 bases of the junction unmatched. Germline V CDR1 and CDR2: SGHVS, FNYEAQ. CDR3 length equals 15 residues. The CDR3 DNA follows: TGTGCCAGCAGCTTAGGGGCGGGAGTGTTCTACGAGCAGTACTTC. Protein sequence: CASSLGAGVFYEQYF.

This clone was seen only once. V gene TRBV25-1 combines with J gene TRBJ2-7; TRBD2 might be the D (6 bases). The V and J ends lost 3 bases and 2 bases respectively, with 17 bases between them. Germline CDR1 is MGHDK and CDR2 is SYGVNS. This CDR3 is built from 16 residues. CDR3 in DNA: TGTGCCAGCAGTGATGAGGAGGGCGGGACCCCCTACGAGCAGTACTTC. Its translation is CASSDEEGGTPYEQYF.

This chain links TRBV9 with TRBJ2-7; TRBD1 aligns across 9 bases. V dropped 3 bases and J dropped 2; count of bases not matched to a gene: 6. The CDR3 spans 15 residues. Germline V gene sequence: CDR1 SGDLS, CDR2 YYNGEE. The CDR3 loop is CASSEGDRAPYEQYF. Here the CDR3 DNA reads TGTGCCAGCAGCGAGGGGGACAGGGCCCCCTACGAGCAGTACTTC.

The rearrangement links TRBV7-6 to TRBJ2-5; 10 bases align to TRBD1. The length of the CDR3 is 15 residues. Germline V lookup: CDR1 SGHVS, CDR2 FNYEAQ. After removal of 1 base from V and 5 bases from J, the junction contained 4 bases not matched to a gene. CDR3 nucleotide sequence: TGTGCCAGCAGCTTAGGGACAGGGGGTCCGGAGACCCAGTACTTC. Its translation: CASSLGTGGPETQYF.

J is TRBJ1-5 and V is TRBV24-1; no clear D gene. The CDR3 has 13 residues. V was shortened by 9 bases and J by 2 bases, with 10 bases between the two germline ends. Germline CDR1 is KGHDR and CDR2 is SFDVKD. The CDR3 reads CATQLSGNQPQHF. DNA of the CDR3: TGTGCCACCCAACTGAGCGGCAATCAGCCCCAGCATTTT.

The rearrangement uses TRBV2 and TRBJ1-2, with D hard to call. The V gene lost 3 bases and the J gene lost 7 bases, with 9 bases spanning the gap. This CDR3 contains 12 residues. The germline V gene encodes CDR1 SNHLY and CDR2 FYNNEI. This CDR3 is CASSEKEPGYTF. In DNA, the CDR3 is TGTGCCAGCAGTGAGAAGGAGCCTGGCTACACCTTC.

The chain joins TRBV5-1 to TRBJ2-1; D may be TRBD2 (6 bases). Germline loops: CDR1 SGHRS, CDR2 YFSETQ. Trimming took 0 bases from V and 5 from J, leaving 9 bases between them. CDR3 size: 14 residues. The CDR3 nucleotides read TGCGCCAGCAGCTTGGGGGAGGCCAACAATGAGCAGTTCTTC. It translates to CASSLGEANNEQFF. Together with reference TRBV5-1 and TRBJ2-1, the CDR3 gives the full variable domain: KAGVTQTPRYLIKTRGQQVTLSCSPISGHRSVSWYQQTPGQGLQFLFEYFSETQRNKGNFPGRFSGRQFSNSRSEMNVSTLELGDSALYLCASSLGEANNEQFFGPGTRLTVL.

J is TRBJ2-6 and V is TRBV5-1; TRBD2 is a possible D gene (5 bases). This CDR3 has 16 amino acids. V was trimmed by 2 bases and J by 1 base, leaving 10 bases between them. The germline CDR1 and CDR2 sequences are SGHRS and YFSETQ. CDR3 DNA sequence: TGCGCCAGCAGCTTCGCGGGCGTGTCTGGGGCCAACGTCCTGACTTTC. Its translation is CASSFAGVSGANVLTF.

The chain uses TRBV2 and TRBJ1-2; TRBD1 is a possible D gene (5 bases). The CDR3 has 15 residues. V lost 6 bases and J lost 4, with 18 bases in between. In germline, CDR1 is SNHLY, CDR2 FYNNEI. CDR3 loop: CASRGGSRNIYGYTF. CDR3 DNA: TGTGCCAGCAGGGGGGGGAGCAGGAACATCTATGGCTACACCTTC.

CDR3 amino acids: CAISRDWGGNTIYF. Here the CDR3 DNA reads TGTGCCATCAGCCGGGACTGGGGAGGAAACACCATATATTTT. The rearrangement links TRBV10-3 to TRBJ1-3; perhaps TRBD1 as D (5 bases). The CDR3 totals 14 residues. The V gene's germline CDR1 is ENHRY and CDR2 SYGVKD. V was shortened by 6 bases and J by 4 bases, with 13 bases between the two germline ends.

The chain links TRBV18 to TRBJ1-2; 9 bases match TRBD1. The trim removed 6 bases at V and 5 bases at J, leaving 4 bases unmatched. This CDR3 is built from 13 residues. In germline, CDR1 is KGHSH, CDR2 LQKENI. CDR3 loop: CASSSGQGYGYTF. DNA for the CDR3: TGTGCCAGCTCCTCGGGACAGGGTTATGGCTACACCTTC. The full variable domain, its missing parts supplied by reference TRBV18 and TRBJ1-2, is NAGVMQNPRHLVRRRGQEARLRCSPMKGHSHVYWYRQLPEEGLKFMVYLQKENIIDESGMPKERFSAEFPKEGPSILRIQQVVRGDSAAYFCASSSGQGYGYTFGSGTRLTVV.

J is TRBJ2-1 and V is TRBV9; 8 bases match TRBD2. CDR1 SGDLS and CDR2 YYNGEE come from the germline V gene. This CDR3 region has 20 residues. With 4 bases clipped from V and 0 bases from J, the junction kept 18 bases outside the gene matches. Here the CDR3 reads CASSIPRVSGDPSSYNEQFF. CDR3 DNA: TGTGCCAGCAGCATACCGCGAGTTAGCGGGGATCCGAGCTCCTACAATGAGCAGTTCTTC. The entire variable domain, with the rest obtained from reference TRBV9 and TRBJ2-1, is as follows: DSGVTQTPKHLITATGQRVTLRCSPRSGDLSVYWYQQSLDQGLQFLIQYYNGEERAKGNILERFSAQQFPDLHSELNLSSLELGDSALYFCASSIPRVSGDPSSYNEQFFGPGTRLTVL.

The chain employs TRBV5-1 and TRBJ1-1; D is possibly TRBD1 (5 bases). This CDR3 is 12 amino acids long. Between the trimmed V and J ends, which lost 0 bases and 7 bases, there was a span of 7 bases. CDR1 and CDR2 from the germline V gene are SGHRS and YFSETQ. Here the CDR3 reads CASSLDRNEAFF. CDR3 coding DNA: TGCGCCAGCAGCTTGGACAGGAATGAAGCTTTCTTT.

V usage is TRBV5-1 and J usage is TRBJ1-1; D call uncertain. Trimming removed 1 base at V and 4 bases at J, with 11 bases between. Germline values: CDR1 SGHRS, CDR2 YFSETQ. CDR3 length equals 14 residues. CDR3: CASSLSGVGTEAFF. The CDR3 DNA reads TGCGCCAGCAGCTTGTCCGGGGTTGGCACTGAAGCTTTCTTT.

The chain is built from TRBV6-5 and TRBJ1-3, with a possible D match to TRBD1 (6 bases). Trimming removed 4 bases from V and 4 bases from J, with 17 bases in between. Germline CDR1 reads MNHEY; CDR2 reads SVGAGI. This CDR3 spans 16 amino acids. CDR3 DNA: TGTGCCAGCAGTTGGGGACACATTTCAGCCGGAAACACCATATATTTT. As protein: CASSWGHISAGNTIYF.

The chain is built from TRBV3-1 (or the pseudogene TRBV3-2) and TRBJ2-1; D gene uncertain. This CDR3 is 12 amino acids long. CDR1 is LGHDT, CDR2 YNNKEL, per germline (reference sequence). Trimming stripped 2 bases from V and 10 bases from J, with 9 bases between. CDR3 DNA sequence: TGTGCCAGCAGCCAATTGACACACGAGCAGTTCTTC. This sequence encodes CASSQLTHEQFF.

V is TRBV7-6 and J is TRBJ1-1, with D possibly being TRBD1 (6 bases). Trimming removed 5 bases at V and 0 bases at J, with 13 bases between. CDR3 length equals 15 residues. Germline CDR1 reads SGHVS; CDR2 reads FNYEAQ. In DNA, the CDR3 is TGTGCCAGCAGCCTACAGGGTCGGGTGAACACTGAAGCTTTCTTT. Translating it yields CASSLQGRVNTEAFF.

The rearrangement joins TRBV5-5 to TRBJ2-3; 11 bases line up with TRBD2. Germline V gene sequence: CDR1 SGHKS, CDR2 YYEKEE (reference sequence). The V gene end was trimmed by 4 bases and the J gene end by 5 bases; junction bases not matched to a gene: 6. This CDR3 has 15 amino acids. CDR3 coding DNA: TGTGCCAGCAGCCAACTAGCGGGAGCGGTAGATACGCAGTATTTT. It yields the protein CASSQLAGAVDTQYF.

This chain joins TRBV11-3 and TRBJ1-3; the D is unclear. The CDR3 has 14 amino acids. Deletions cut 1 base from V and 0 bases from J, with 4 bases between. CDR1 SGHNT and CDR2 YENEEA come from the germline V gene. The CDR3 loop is CASSLGGSGNTIYF. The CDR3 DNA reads TGTGCCAGCAGCTTAGGCGGCTCTGGAAACACCATATATTTT.

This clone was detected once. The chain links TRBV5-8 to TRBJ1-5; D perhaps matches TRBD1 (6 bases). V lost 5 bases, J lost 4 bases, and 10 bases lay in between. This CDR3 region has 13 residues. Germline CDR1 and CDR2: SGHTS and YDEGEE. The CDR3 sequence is CASRTRGNQPQHF. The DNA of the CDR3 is TGTGCCAGCAGAACGAGGGGGAATCAGCCCCAGCATTTT. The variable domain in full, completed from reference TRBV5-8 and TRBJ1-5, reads EAGVTQSPTHLIKTRGQQATLRCSPISGHTSVYWYQQALGLGLQFLLWYDEGEERNRGNFPPRFSGRQFPNYSSELNVNALELEDSALYLCASRTRGNQPQHFGDGTRLSIL.

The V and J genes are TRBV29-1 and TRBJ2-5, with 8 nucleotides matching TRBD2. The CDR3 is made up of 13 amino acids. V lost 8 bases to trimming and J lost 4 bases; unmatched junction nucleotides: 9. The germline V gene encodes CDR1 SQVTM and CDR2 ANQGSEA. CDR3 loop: CSYTGTSRETQYF. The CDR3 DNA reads TGCAGCTATACCGGGACTAGTAGAGAGACCCAGTACTTC.

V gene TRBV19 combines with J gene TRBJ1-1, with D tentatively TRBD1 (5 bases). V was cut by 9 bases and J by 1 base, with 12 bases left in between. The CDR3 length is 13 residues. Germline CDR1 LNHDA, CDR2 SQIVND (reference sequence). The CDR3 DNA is TGTGCCAGCCTAAAGACAGAGAACACTGAAGCTTTCTTT. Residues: CASLKTENTEAFF. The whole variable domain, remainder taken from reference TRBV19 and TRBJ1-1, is DGGITQSPKYLFRKEGQNVTLSCEQNLNHDAMYWYRQDPGQGLRLIYYSQIVNDFQKGDIAEGYSVSREKKESFPLTVTSAQKNPTAFYLCASLKTENTEAFFGQGTRLTVV.

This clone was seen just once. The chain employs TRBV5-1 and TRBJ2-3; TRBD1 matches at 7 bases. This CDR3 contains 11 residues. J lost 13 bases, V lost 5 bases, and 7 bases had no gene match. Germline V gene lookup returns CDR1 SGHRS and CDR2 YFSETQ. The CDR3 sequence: CASRRGQQKYF. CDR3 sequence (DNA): TGCGCCAGCAGAAGGGGACAGCAAAAGTATTTT.

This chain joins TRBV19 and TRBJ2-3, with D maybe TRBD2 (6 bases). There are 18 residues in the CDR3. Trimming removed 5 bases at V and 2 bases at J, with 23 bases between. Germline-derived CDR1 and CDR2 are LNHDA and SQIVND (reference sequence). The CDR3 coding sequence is TGTGCCAGTAGTCGAGGCCGAAGGGGAGGTTTATACACAGATACGCAGTATTTT. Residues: CASSRGRRGGLYTDTQYF.

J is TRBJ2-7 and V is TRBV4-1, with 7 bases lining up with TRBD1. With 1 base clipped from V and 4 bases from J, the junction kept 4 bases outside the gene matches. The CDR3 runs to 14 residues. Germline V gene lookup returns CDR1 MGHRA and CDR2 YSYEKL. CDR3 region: CASSQAGRGYEQYF. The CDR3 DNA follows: TGCGCCAGCAGCCAAGCAGGCAGGGGGTACGAGCAGTACTTC.

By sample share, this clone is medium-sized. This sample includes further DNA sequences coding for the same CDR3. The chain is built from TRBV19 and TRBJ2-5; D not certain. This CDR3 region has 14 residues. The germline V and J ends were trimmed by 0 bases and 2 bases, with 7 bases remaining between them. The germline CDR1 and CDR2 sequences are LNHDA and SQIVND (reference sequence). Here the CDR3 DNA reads TGTGCCAGTAGTATAGAATACAGTCAAGAGACCCAGTACTTC. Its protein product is CASSIEYSQETQYF.

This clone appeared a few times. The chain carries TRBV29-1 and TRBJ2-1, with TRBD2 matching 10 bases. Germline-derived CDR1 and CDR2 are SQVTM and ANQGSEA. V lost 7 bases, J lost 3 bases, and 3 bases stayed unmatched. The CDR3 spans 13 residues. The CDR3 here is CSAGTSDYNEQFF. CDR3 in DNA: TGCAGCGCCGGGACTAGCGACTACAATGAGCAGTTCTTC.

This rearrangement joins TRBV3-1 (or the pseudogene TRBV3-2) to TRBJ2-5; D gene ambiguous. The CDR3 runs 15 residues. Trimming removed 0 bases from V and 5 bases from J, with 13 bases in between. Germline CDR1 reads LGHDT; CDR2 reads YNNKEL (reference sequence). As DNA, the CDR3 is TGTGCCAGCAGCCAAGATGTCCAGAGCAGGGAGACCCAGTACTTC. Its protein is CASSQDVQSRETQYF.

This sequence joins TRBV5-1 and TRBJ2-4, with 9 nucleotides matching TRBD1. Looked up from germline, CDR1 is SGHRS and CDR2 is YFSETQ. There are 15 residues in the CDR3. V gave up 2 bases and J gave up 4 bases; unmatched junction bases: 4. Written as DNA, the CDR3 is TGCGCCAGCAGCTTAGGACAGGGGTCGAAAAACATTCAGTACTTC. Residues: CASSLGQGSKNIQYF.